Here is one TCR beta chain with its context. The germline V gene has CDR1 SGHAT and CDR2 FQNNGV. V was pared by 5 bases and J by 0 bases, with 13 bases between. The CDR3 runs to 15 residues. The data originate from a study of blood T cell repertoires in COVID-19. Clones were sequenced by immunoSEQ multiplex PCR, and TCRdb holds only the in-frame ones, with some missing. Of over 250,000 clones detected, 75% to 95% appear once; the ten largest clones hold around 1.1%. This TCR was sampled from a young woman who had recovered from COVID-19. The specimen sequenced was PBMCs or T cells enriched from blood (not recorded which). V is TRBV11-2 and J is TRBJ1-1; a possible D gene is TRBD1 (5 bases). CDR3 sequence: CASSPRGVMNTEAFF. DNA for the CDR3: TGTGCCAGCAGCCCTAGGGGCGTTATGAACACTGAAGCTTTCTTT.